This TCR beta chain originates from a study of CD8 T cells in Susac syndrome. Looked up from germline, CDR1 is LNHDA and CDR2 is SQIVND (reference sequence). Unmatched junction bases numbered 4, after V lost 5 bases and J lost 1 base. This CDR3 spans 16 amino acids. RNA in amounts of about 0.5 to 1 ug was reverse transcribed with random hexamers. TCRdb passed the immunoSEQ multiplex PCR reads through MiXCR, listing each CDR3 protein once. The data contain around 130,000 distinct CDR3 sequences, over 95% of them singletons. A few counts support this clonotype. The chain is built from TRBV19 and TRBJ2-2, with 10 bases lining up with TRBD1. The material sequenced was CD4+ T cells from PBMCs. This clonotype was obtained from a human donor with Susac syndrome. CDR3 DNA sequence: TGTGCCAGTAGTCCGGGACAGGGGCTGAACACCGGGGAGCTGTTTTTT. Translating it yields CASSPGQGLNTGELFF.